This T cell receptor beta chain was retrieved from a study of OX40 agonist ivuxolimab in advanced cancers. The overall study: Ivuxolimab, an antibody acting as an agonist of OX40 (CD134), was used to treat patients. Study outcomes and limitations: Still undetermined is the antigen specificity of the expanded peripheral T cells.

With respect to this clone: The target antigen is unknown.

The germline V gene encodes CDR1 WNHNN and CDR2 SYGVQD (reference sequence). The CDR3 covers 12 residues. The V and J ends lost 0 bases and 6 bases respectively, with 6 bases between them. Assay used: immunoSEQ multiplex PCR; TCRdb lists only in-frame clones, some missing. This table has 90,000 or so clones, around 90% appearing once. Autoimmune disease history or systemic immunosuppression meant exclusion. This TCR derives from an adult with an advanced solid tumor such as melanoma, head and neck, liver or kidney cancer. The sequencing used CD4+ or CD8+ T cells sorted from blood, collected in a trial of the OX40 agonist ivuxolimab. The J gene is TRBJ2-7, the V gene TRBV10-1; no reliable D call. CDR3 in DNA: TGCGCCAGCAGTGAGTCGGAAAGCGAGCAGTACTTC. It translates to CASSESESEQYF.